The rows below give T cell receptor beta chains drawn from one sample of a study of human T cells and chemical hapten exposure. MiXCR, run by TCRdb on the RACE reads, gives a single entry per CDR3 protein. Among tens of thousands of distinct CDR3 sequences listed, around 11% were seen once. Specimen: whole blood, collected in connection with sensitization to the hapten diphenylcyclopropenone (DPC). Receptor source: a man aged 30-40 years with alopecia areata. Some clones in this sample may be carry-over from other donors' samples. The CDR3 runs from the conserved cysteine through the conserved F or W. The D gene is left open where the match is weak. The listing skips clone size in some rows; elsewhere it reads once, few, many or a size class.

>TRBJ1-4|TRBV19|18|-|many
CASSLQGLNFAANEKLFF
TGTGCCAGTAGTTTACAGGGTTTAAATTTTGCGGCTAATGAAAAACTGTTTTTT
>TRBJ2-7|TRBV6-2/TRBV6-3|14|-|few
CASSYAGLAYEQYF
TGTGCCAGCAGTTATGCGGGGCTGGCCTACGAGCAGTACTTC
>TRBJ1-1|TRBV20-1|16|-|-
CSARDVWNGEDTEAFF
TGCAGTGCTAGAGATGTGTGGAATGGGGAGGACACTGAAGCTTTCTTT
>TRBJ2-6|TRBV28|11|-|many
CAVSGANVLTF
TGTGCCGTATCTGGGGCCAACGTCCTGACTTTC
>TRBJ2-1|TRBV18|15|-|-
CASSPGQNSYNEQFF
TGTGCCAGCTCCCCAGGACAGAACTCCTACAATGAGCAGTTCTTC
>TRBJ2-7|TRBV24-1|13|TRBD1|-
CATSPQGAYEQYF
TGTGCCACCAGTCCCCAGGGGGCGTACGAGCAGTACTTC
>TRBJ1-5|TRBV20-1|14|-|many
CSARTVDSNQPQHF
TGCAGTGCTAGAACGGTGGATAGCAATCAGCCCCAGCATTTT
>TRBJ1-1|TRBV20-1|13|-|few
CSARAVVNTEAFF
TGCAGTGCTAGAGCGGTGGTTAACACTGAAGCTTTCTTT
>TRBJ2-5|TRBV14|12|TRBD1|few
CASSQNRGTQYF
TGTGCCAGCAGCCAAAACAGGGGGACCCAGTACTTC
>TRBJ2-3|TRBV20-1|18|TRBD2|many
CSARGRTSGGTRTDTQYF
TGCAGTGCTAGAGGTCGGACTAGCGGGGGAACTCGCACAGATACGCAGTATTTT
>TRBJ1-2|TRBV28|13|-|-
CASSLPRNYGYTF
TGTGCCAGCAGTTTACCCAGGAACTATGGCTACACCTTC
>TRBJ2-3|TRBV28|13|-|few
CALGGDPTDTQYF
TGTGCCCTGGGCGGGGACCCCACAGATACGCAGTATTTT
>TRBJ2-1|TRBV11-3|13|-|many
CALLEGAGGEQFF
TGTGCCCTCCTCGAAGGGGCCGGGGGAGAGCAGTTCTTC
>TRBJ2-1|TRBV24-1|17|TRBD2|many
CATSDLPGTSGGDEQFF
TGTGCCACCAGTGATTTGCCCGGGACTAGCGGGGGTGATGAGCAGTTCTTC
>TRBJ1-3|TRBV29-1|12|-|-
CSVEDTGNTIYF
TGCAGCGTTGAAGACACAGGAAACACCATATATTTT
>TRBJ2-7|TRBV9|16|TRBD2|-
CASSVEAGGPVHEQYF
TGTGCCAGCAGCGTAGAGGCGGGGGGACCTGTCCACGAGCAGTACTTC
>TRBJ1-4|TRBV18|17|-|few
CASSPEGTAATNEKLFF
TGTGCCAGCTCACCGGAGGGGACGGCCGCAACTAATGAAAAACTGTTTTTT
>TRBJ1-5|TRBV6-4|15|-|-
CASSEGPRGDQPQHF
TGTGCCAGCAGTGAGGGCCCAAGAGGCGATCAGCCCCAGCATTTT
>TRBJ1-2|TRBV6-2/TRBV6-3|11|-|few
CASMKATIYTF
TGCGCTTCGATGAAGGCAACAATCTACACCTTC
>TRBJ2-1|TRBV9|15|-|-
CASSPAQGQYNEQFF
TGTGCCAGCAGCCCAGCCCAGGGGCAATACAATGAGCAGTTCTTC
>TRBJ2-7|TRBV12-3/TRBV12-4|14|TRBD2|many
CASSLRSGGYEQYF
TGTGCCAGCAGTTTACGTAGCGGGGGCTACGAGCAGTACTTC
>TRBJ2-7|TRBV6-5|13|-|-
CASSPRGTAEQYF
TGTGCCAGCAGTCCCCGAGGGACTGCCGAGCAGTACTTC
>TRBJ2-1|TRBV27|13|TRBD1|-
CASGDRGYNEQFF
TGTGCCAGCGGGGACAGGGGGTACAATGAGCAGTTCTTC
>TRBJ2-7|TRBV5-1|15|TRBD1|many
CASSAGGGMYYEQYF
TGCGCCAGCAGCGCAGGGGGCGGGATGTACTACGAGCAGTACTTC
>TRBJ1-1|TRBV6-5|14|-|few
CASSPLDRNTEAFF
TGTGCCAGCAGCCCGCTGGACAGGAACACTGAAGCTTTCTTT
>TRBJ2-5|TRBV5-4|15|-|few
CASSARDNDLGAQYF
TGTGCCAGCAGCGCGCGGGACAACGACCTAGGGGCCCAGTACTTC
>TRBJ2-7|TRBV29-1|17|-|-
CSVATSRASTPSYEQYF
TGCAGCGTCGCTACTTCCCGGGCATCAACCCCCTCCTACGAGCAGTACTTC
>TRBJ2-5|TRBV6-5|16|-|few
CASRQRPQRLEETQYF
TGTGCCAGCAGGCAACGGCCGCAGCGGTTGGAAGAGACCCAGTACTTC
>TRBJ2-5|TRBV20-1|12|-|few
CSAIGSEETQYF
TGCAGTGCTATCGGTTCCGAAGAGACCCAGTACTTC
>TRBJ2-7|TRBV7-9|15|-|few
CASSLAEGFSYEQYF
TGTGCCAGCAGCTTAGCGGAGGGCTTCTCCTACGAGCAGTACTTC
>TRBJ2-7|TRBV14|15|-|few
CASSQDWARAYEQYF
TGTGCCAGCAGCCAAGATTGGGCCAGGGCCTACGAGCAGTACTTC
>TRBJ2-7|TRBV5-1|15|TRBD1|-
CASSSPRDRAYEQYF
TGCGCCAGCAGCTCTCCCCGGGACAGGGCCTACGAGCAGTACTTC
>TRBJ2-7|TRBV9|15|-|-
CASSVLAGDPYEQYF
TGTGCCAGCAGCGTACTGGCAGGGGATCCCTACGAGCAGTACTTC
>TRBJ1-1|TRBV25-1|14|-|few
CASSAVGLNTEAFF
TGTGCCAGCAGTGCCGTGGGGCTAAACACTGAAGCTTTCTTT
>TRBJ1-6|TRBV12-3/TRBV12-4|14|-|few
CASRQDSATSPLHF
TGTGCCAGCAGACAGGACAGCGCTACCTCACCCCTCCACTTT
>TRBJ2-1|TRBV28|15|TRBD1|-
CASSLPTGGWREQFF
TGTGCCAGCAGTCTCCCGACAGGGGGCTGGCGGGAGCAGTTCTTC
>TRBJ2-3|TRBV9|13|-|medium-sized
CASGGIGTDTQYF
TGTGCCAGCGGAGGAATCGGCACAGATACGCAGTATTTT
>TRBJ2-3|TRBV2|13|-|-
CASITPEGDTQYF
TGTGCCAGCATCACACCGGAGGGGGATACGCAGTATTTT
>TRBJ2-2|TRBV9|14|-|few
CASTEWGEAGELFF
TGTGCCAGCACCGAGTGGGGAGAGGCCGGGGAGCTGTTTTTT
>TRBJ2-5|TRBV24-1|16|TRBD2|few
CATSDPLAGGQETQYF
TGTGCCACCAGTGATCCACTAGCGGGGGGACAAGAGACCCAGTACTTC
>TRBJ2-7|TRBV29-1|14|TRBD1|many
CSVEYWTGAYEQYF
TGCAGCGTTGAATATTGGACAGGGGCCTACGAGCAGTACTTC
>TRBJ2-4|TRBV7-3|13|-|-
CASSPSSGNIQYF
TGTGCCAGCAGCCCGTCGTCGGGGAACATTCAGTACTTC
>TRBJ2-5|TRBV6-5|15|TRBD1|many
CASTTMDRFGKTQYF
TGTGCCAGCACTACTATGGACAGGTTTGGGAAGACCCAGTACTTC